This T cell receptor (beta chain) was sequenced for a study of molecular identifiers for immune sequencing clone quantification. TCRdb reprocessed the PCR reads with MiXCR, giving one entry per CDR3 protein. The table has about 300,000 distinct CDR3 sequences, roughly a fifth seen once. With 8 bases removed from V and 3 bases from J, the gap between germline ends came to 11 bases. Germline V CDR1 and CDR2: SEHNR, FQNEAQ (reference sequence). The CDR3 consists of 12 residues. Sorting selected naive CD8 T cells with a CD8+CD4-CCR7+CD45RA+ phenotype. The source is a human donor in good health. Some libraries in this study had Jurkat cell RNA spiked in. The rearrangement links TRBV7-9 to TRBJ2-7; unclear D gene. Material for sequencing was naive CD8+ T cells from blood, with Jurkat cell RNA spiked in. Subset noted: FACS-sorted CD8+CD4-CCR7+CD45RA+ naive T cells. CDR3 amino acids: CASGPRDYEQYF. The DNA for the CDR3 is TGTGCCAGCGGCCCTAGAGACTACGAGCAGTACTTC.